This TCR beta chain appears in the sequencing data of a study of cytomegalovirus exposure and HLA in healthy donors. Study background: Per a later analysis, the approximately 600 first-cohort and some 130 validation repertoires shared one platform.

Assay: immunoSEQ multiplex PCR; the TCRdb copy retains only in-frame clones and omits some. The sample shows 200,000 or so clones, roughly 84% of them seen only once. Details on this clone: Antigen: not known.

Study conclusions and caveats: A list of approximately 160 TCR beta chains associated with cytomegalovirus was given.

CDR3 length equals 14 residues. CDR1 is MNHEY, CDR2 SVGAGI, per germline. Trimming stripped 4 bases from V and 4 bases from J, with 10 bases between. This TCR derives from a man aged 18-30 years in good health and CMV-seropositive. The sequencing input was PBMCs. This rearrangement joins TRBV6-5 to TRBJ2-2; D is uncertain. This chain's CDR3 is CASSSTQVTGELFF. The CDR3 DNA reads as TGTGCCAGCAGTTCCACCCAGGTCACCGGGGAGCTGTTTTTT.